The rows below give T cell receptor beta chains drawn from one sample of a study of OX40 agonist ivuxolimab in advanced cancers. Using immunoSEQ multiplex PCR, the repertoire was profiled, and TCRdb retains in-frame clones only, with some absent. The sample yields roughly 100,000 clones, roughly 95% seen once. The material sequenced was CD4+ or CD8+ T cells sorted from blood, taken in a trial of the OX40 agonist ivuxolimab. Receptors originate from an adult with an advanced solid tumor such as melanoma, head and neck, liver or kidney cancer. The CDR3 runs from the conserved cysteine through the conserved F or W. A D gene is named only where the DNA matches it firmly. Size tells how often a clone was seen (once, few, many) or the class of an expanded clone, and some rows leave it out.

cdr3_aa	cdr3_nt	d_call	j_call	clone_size	v_call
CASSMTSINEQFF	TGTGCCAGTAGTATGACTAGTATCAATGAGCAGTTCTTC	NA	TRBJ2-1	NA	TRBV19
CASSPTRQTSGSSYNEQFF	TGTGCCAGCAGCCCCACCCGGCAGACTAGCGGGAGCTCCTACAATGAGCAGTTCTTC	TRBD2	TRBJ2-1	NA	TRBV7-6
CASSPTGGTYEQYF	TGTGCCAGCAGCCCGACAGGGGGTACCTACGAGCAGTACTTC	TRBD1	TRBJ2-7	NA	TRBV7-2
CASSHTLGNTGELFF	TGTGCCAGCAGTCACACCCTAGGCAACACCGGGGAGCTGTTTTTT	NA	TRBJ2-2	NA	TRBV2
CASNRSGGTNEKLFF	TGCGCCAGCAACAGATCAGGGGGGACTAATGAAAAACTGTTTTTT	TRBD1	TRBJ1-4	once	TRBV10-1
CAFGLAGVSEQFF	TGTGCTTTCGGACTAGCGGGAGTCAGTGAGCAGTTCTTC	TRBD2	TRBJ2-1	NA	TRBV30
CASSEPRDSSYEQYF	TGTGCCAGCAGCGAACCCCGGGACAGCTCCTACGAGCAGTACTTC	TRBD1	TRBJ2-7	NA	TRBV2
CASSYRGMADTQYF	TGTGCCAGCAGCTACCGGGGGATGGCGGATACGCAGTATTTT	NA	TRBJ2-3	NA	TRBV11-3
CASSLSPQGRRDYGYTF	TGTGCCAGCAGTTTATCACCGCAGGGGCGAAGAGACTATGGCTACACCTTC	NA	TRBJ1-2	NA	TRBV28
CASSIAGSNTEAFF	TGTGCCAGTAGTATAGCAGGCTCGAACACTGAAGCTTTCTTT	NA	TRBJ1-1	NA	TRBV19
CASSLVGTGDSTDTQYF	TGCGCCAGCAGCTTGGTCGGGACAGGGGATAGCACAGATACGCAGTATTTT	TRBD1	TRBJ2-3	NA	TRBV5-1
CASSYEGRSLDEQYF	TGTGCCAGCAGTTACGAGGGGCGAAGTTTGGACGAGCAGTACTTC	NA	TRBJ2-7	NA	TRBV6-5
CASSPGQGTDTQYF	TGTGCCAGCAGCCCGGGACAGGGAACAGATACGCAGTATTTT	TRBD1	TRBJ2-3	NA	TRBV4-2
CASSITGAYEQYF	TGTGCCAGCAGTATTACAGGAGCCTACGAGCAGTACTTC	NA	TRBJ2-7	NA	TRBV28
CASSPSLMAAGETQYF	TGTGCCAGCAGTCCCTCCTTAATGGCGGCGGGAGAGACCCAGTACTTC	NA	TRBJ2-5	once	TRBV28
CASSLVPEGTEAFF	TGTGCCAGCAGCTTAGTCCCAGAAGGCACTGAAGCTTTCTTT	NA	TRBJ1-1	once	TRBV7-3
CASSQVTGGGPYEQYF	TGCGCCAGCAGCCAAGTGACGGGAGGGGGCCCTTACGAGCAGTACTTC	NA	TRBJ2-7	NA	TRBV4-1
CASSVVDRPYEQYF	TGTGCCAGCAGCGTAGTCGACCGCCCCTACGAGCAGTACTTC	NA	TRBJ2-7	NA	TRBV9
CASSLGKNQTLRSYEQYF	TGCGCCAGCAGCTTGGGAAAAAACCAGACGCTACGTTCCTACGAGCAGTACTTC	NA	TRBJ2-7	NA	TRBV5-1
CASSQGGTGSYEQYF	TGTGCCAGCAGCCAAGGGGGGACAGGGTCCTACGAGCAGTACTTC	TRBD1	TRBJ2-7	NA	TRBV4-2
CASSLVGGATDTQYF	TGCGCCAGCAGCTTGGTGGGAGGGGCAACAGATACGCAGTATTTT	TRBD2	TRBJ2-3	once	TRBV5-1
CASATYTDTQYF	TGTGCCAGCGCGACATACACAGATACGCAGTATTTT	NA	TRBJ2-3	NA	TRBV28
CASSFPSSYEQYF	TGTGCCAGCAGCTTCCCCAGCTCCTACGAGCAGTACTTC	NA	TRBJ2-7	NA	TRBV5-6
CASSTSGGATGELFF	TGTGCCAGCAGTACTAGCGGGGGGGCGACCGGGGAGCTGTTTTTT	TRBD2	TRBJ2-2	NA	TRBV2
CASSLISNNEQFF	TGTGCCAGCAGCTTAATATCCAACAATGAGCAGTTCTTC	NA	TRBJ2-1	NA	TRBV7-9
CSAREFGDMF	TGCAGTGCTAGAGAATTCGGCGACATGTTT	NA	TRBJ1-1	few	TRBV20-1
CASIAGTANTGELFF	TGTGCCAGCATCGCCGGGACAGCGAACACCGGGGAGCTGTTTTTT	TRBD1	TRBJ2-2	NA	TRBV25-1
CASLRDPTDTQYF	TGTGCCAGCCTCCGGGATCCCACAGATACGCAGTATTTT	NA	TRBJ2-3	NA	TRBV10-3
CASAEGVPYNEQFF	TGTGCCAGCGCTGAGGGGGTACCCTACAATGAGCAGTTCTTC	NA	TRBJ2-1	NA	TRBV19
CASSYGGAAFF	TGTGCCAGTAGTTATGGGGGTGCGGCTTTCTTT	NA	TRBJ1-1	NA	TRBV19
CASSFRVGEKLFF	TGTGCCAGCAGTTTTCGGGTTGGGGAAAAACTGTTTTTT	NA	TRBJ1-4	NA	TRBV28
CASSQERQANYGYTF	TGCGCCAGCAGCCAAGAACGTCAGGCTAACTATGGCTACACCTTC	NA	TRBJ1-2	NA	TRBV4-1